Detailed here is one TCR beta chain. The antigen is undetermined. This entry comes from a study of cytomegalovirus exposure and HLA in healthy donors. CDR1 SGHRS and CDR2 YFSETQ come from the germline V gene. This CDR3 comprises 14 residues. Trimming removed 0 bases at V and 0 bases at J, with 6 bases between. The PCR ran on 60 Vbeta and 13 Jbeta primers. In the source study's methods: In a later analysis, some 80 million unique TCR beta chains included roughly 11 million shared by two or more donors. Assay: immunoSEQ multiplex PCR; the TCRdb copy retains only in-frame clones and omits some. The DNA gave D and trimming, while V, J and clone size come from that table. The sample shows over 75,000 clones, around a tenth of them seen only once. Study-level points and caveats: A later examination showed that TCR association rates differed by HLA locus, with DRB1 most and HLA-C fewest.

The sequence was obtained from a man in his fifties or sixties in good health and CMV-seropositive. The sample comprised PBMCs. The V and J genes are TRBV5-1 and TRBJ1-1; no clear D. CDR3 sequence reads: CASSLAVMNTEAFF. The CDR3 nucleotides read TGCGCCAGCAGCTTGGCGGTAATGAACACTGAAGCTTTCTTT. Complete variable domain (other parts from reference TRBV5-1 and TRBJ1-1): KAGVTQTPRYLIKTRGQQVTLSCSPISGHRSVSWYQQTPGQGLQFLFEYFSETQRNKGNFPGRFSGRQFSNSRSEMNVSTLELGDSALYLCASSLAVMNTEAFFGQGTRLTVV.